This T cell receptor beta chain was observed in a study of blood T cell repertoires in COVID-19. Across the whole study: Donors in the United States, Italy and Spain gave samples during acute or convalescent COVID-19.

Libraries were prepared by immunoSEQ multiplex PCR; TCRdb keeps only in-frame clonotypes and omits some of them. The sample includes about 200,000 clones, almost 90% of them seen just once. With 1 base clipped from V and 3 bases from J, the junction kept 11 bases outside the gene matches. The CDR3 contains 17 residues. Germline V gives CDR1 SGHDN, CDR2 FVKESK. J is TRBJ1-2 and V is TRBV14, with 7 bases fitting TRBD1. The receptor comes from a man younger than 30 with active or convalescent COVID-19. The sequenced sample was peripheral blood. The CDR3 here is CASSQGRGGTDYYGYTF. In nucleotides, the CDR3 is TGTGCCAGCAGCCAAGGAAGGGGCGGGACAGACTACTATGGCTACACCTTC.